There are a few counts of the clone carrying this TCR beta chain. Its matching antigen is unknown. The data were taken from a study of regulatory T cells in long-lasting Graves disease. There are 15 residues in the CDR3. In germline, CDR1 is MDHEN, CDR2 SYDVKM. V shed 4 bases and J 4 bases; nucleotides not matched to a gene: 9. General study results and limits: Persistent disease preferred TRBV28, TRBJ1-2 and TRBJ2-5.

Combining iRepertoire HTBI primers with Arm-PCR of CDR3 regions, the authors built TCR beta libraries. In the original analysis: The study identified roughly 59 TRBV and 13 to 15 TRBJ segments across samples. TCRdb re-analysed the multiplex PCR reads in MiXCR, keeping a single row per CDR3 protein. What appears here as the V and J calls and clone size reflects TCRdb's work, not the paper's. The sample holds approximately 690,000 distinct CDR3 sequences; 30% are singletons and the top ten take roughly 40%. Time point: persistent/refractory GD, antithyroid drugs over 5 years with positive TRAb. There was RNA extracted from PBMCs, and the TCR library was made from it.

The source is a female donor with Graves disease. Sequenced here: peripheral blood mononuclear cells (PBMCs), sampled when the disease was refractory, from a patient treated with antithyroid drugs. V is TRBV28 and J is TRBJ2-7, with 8 bases matching TRBD2. The CDR3 DNA follows: TGTGCCAGCAGTTCCAAGTTCCAGCGGGGGTACGAGCAGTACTTC. This translates into CASSSKFQRGYEQYF.